The 13 T cell receptor beta chains in this list originate from one sample, sequenced in a study of shared clonotypes between healthy human individuals. Assay: immunoSEQ multiplex PCR; the TCRdb copy retains only in-frame clones and omits some. This table holds about 960,000 clones, approximately 80% found once. Source material: memory CD4+ T cells sorted from blood. The sample's subset: CD45RA-negative fraction. These receptors all come from a man younger than 30 in good health.

The V and J genes are TRBV4-3 and TRBJ1-1; D ambiguous. The CDR3 is 13 residues long. Trimming stripped 0 bases from V and 4 bases from J, with 6 bases between. Per the germline V gene, CDR1 is LGHNA and CDR2 is YSLEER. This CDR3 is CASSQEASTEAFF. In DNA form, the CDR3 reads TGCGCCAGCAGCCAAGAGGCCTCCACTGAAGCTTTCTTT.

The chain uses TRBV18 and TRBJ2-7; 9 nucleotides line up with TRBD2. The CDR3 sequence is 13 residues long. The ends lost 10 bases at V and 0 bases at J; junction bases unmatched: 4. Germline V gene lookup returns CDR1 KGHSH and CDR2 LQKENI. CDR3 residues: CATHSGSSYEQYF. DNA of the CDR3: TGTGCCACCCATAGCGGGAGCTCCTACGAGCAGTACTTC.

The genes are TRBV29-1 and TRBJ1-4; D is perhaps TRBD1 (6 bases). CDR3 length: 14 amino acids. The V end was cut by 7 bases, the J end by 1 base, with 13 bases between. Germline V gives CDR1 SQVTM, CDR2 ANQGSEA. The CDR3 reads CSGLVDRTNEKLFF. CDR3 coding DNA: TGCAGCGGCCTCGTGGACAGAACTAATGAAAAACTGTTTTTT.

The rearrangement uses TRBV7-2 and TRBJ2-1; 14 bases fit TRBD2. CDR3 length: 17 amino acids. The germline gives CDR1 SGHTA, CDR2 FQGNSA. Trimming took 5 bases from V and 4 from J; bases not matched to a gene: 7. The CDR3 DNA reads TGTGCCAGCAGCCGAGGGACTAGCGGGAGAATATACAATGAGCAGTTCTTC. Encoded protein: CASSRGTSGRIYNEQFF.

This clone was recorded a few times. This chain connects TRBV6-5 to TRBJ2-7, with TRBD1 matching over 7 bases. The CDR3 is 14 residues long. V trimming: 6 bases; J trimming: 0 bases; junction bases outside the gene matches: 5. The germline V gene encodes CDR1 MNHEY and CDR2 SVGAGI. Written as DNA, the CDR3 is TGTGCCAGCAGAGAGACAGGGAGCTCCTACGAGCAGTACTTC. Its protein product is CASRETGSSYEQYF.

A few counts support this clone. The chain links TRBV19 to TRBJ1-6, with D unresolved. Germline CDR1 is LNHDA and CDR2 is SQIVND (reference sequence). The length of the CDR3 is 12 residues. V lost 8 bases and J 8 bases, leaving 10 bases between the germline ends. Written as DNA, the CDR3 is TGTGCCAGTGGCGCTTCCTATTCACCCCTCCACTTT. It translates to CASGASYSPLHF. Full variable domain (remainder filled in from reference TRBV19 and TRBJ1-6): DGGITQSPKYLFRKEGQNVTLSCEQNLNHDAMYWYRQDPGQGLRLIYYSQIVNDFQKGDIAEGYSVSREKKESFPLTVTSAQKNPTAFYLCASGASYSPLHFGNGTRLTVT.

CDR3 amino acids: CASRKRPGQLHTEAFF. CDR3 DNA sequence: TGTGCCAGCAGAAAACGCCCGGGACAGCTCCACACTGAAGCTTTCTTT. V usage is TRBV27 and J usage is TRBJ1-1, with 7 bases fitting TRBD1. Per germline, CDR1 MNHEY and CDR2 SMNVEV (reference sequence). The CDR3 is 16 amino acids. With 6 bases clipped from V and 3 bases from J, the junction kept 13 bases outside the gene matches.

The chain is built from TRBV30 and TRBJ2-7; D might be TRBD1 (6 bases). This CDR3 contains 14 residues. From germline, CDR1 is GTSNPN and CDR2 SVGIG (reference sequence). Trimming cost V 0 bases and J 4 bases, with 13 bases left between them. The CDR3, as DNA: TGTGCCTGGAGTGTTGTACAGGGCGGGTACGAGCAGTACTTC. The encoded protein is CAWSVVQGGYEQYF. The full variable domain, completed using reference TRBV30 and TRBJ2-7, is SQTIHQWPATLVQPVGSPLSLECTVEGTSNPNLYWYRQAAGRGLQLLFYSVGIGQISSEVPQNLSASRPQDRQFILSSKKLLLSDSGFYLCAWSVVQGGYEQYFGPGTRLTVT.

This clone has just one count. This chain joins TRBV4-1 and TRBJ1-2, with D tentatively TRBD1 (5 bases). V shed 0 bases and J shed 6 bases, with 17 bases lying between them. CDR3 length: 16 residues. Germline loops: CDR1 MGHRA, CDR2 YSYEKL. The CDR3 bases are TGCGCCAGCAGCCAAGATCTCGGCAGGGTCGGTAATGGCTACACCTTC. Translating gives CASSQDLGRVGNGYTF.

This clone was seen just once. CDR3 residues: CASSLVESTNEKLFF. CDR3 DNA sequence: TGTGCCAGCAGCTTAGTTGAATCAACTAATGAAAAACTGTTTTTT. V gene TRBV7-9 combines with J gene TRBJ1-4; D remains ambiguous. V shed 1 base and J shed 0 bases, with 6 bases lying between them. This CDR3 spans 15 amino acids. Looked up from germline, CDR1 is SEHNR and CDR2 is FQNEAQ (reference sequence). Complete variable domain (other parts from reference TRBV7-9 and TRBJ1-4): DTGVSQNPRHKITKRGQNVTFRCDPISEHNRLYWYRQTLGQGPEFLTYFQNEAQLEKSRLLSDRFSAERPKGSFSTLEIQRTEQGDSAMYLCASSLVESTNEKLFFGSGTQLSVL.

The J gene is TRBJ1-2, the V gene TRBV11-3; no firm D call. The V and J ends lost 1 base and 4 bases respectively, with 7 bases between them. Looked up from germline, CDR1 is SGHNT and CDR2 is YENEEA. The CDR3 sequence is 13 residues long. CDR3 sequence reads: CASSLGGGYGYTF. DNA of the CDR3: TGTGCCAGCAGCTTAGGTGGAGGCTATGGCTACACCTTC.

This clone has only a few counts. The rearrangement joins TRBV9 to TRBJ2-5; 11 nucleotides line up with TRBD2. Trimming cost V 0 bases and J 4 bases; bases outside gene matches: 8. CDR1 and CDR2 from the germline V gene are SGDLS and YYNGEE. The CDR3 has 17 amino acids. Here the CDR3 reads CASSVGVSGRGRETQYF. CDR3 in DNA: TGTGCCAGCAGCGTAGGGGTTAGCGGGAGGGGGAGAGAGACCCAGTACTTC.

This clone came up once. This chain joins TRBV6-1 and TRBJ2-7; no firm D call. Germline-derived CDR1 and CDR2 are MNHNS and SASEGT. The CDR3 spans 15 residues. The V end was cut by 2 bases, the J end by 3 bases, with 14 bases between. The CDR3 coding sequence is TGTGCCAGCAGTGAAAATCCGGGTATCGGCTACGAGCAGTACTTC. Amino acids: CASSENPGIGYEQYF.